This record covers a single T cell receptor (beta chain). What it recognizes is unknown. RNA transcripts yielded amplified TCR beta CDR3 regions. Researchers ran a first-round RT-PCR on the TCR CDR3 using the HTBI primer set. In TCRdb, the multiplex PCR reads were re-called with MiXCR into one record per CDR3 protein. The sample contains approximately 360,000 distinct CDR3 sequences, around 16% of which appear only once. The entry originates in a study of T cells in Graves' hyperthyroidism and ophthalmopathy. Overall study results and limits: The model's output predicted ophthalmopathy at a median of roughly 6.9 months prior to onset.

Ahead of any ophthalmopathy symptoms, the blood sample was obtained at the first diagnosis of hyperthyroidism. Source material for PBMCs was 9 to 10 ml fresh peripheral blood. This sequence was found in a woman younger than 35 with Graves' hyperthyroidism that later progressed to Graves' ophthalmopathy. The sample consisted of blood.

In DNA, the CDR3 is TGTGCCAGCAGCTCCCGACAGGGGGCAGGCTATGGCTACACCTTC. This sequence encodes CASSSRQGAGYGYTF. This chain joins TRBV7-2 and TRBJ1-2; 10 bases fit TRBD1. With V trimmed by 4 bases and J by 4 bases, 6 bases remained unmatched. The CDR3 is 15 amino acids. CDR1 and CDR2 from the germline V gene are SGHTA and FQGNSA. Full variable domain (missing parts from reference TRBV7-2 and TRBJ1-2): GAGVSQSPSNKVTEKGKDVELRCDPISGHTALYWYRQSLGQGLEFLIYFQGNSAPDKSGLPSDRFSAERTGGSVSTLTIQRTQQEDSAVYLCASSSRQGAGYGYTFGSGTRLTVV.